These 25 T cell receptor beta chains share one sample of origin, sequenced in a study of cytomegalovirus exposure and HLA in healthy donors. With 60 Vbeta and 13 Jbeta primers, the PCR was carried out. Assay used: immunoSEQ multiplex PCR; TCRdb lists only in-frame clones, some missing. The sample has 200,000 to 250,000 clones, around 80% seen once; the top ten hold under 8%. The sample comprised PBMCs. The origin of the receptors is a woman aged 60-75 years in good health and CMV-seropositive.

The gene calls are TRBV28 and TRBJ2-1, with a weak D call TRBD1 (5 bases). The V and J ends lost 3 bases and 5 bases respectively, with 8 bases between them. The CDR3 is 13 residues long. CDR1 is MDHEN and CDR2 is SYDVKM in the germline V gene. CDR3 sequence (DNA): TGTGCCAGCAGTTTGGACACCAACAATGAGCAGTTCTTC. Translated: CASSLDTNNEQFF.

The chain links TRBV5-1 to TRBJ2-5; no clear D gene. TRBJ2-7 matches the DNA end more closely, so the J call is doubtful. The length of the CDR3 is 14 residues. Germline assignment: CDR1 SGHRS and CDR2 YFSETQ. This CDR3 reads CASSLAAHRDEQYF. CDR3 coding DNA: TGCGCCAGCAGCTTGGCGGCCCACAGAGACGAGCAGTACTTC.

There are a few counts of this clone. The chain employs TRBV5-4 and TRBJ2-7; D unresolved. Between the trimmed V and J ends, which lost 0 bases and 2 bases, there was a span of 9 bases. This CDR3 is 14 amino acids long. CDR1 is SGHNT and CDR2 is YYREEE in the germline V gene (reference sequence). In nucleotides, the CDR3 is TGTGCCAGCAGCTTGGCTCCTGGAGCCTACGAGCAGTACTTC. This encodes CASSLAPGAYEQYF.

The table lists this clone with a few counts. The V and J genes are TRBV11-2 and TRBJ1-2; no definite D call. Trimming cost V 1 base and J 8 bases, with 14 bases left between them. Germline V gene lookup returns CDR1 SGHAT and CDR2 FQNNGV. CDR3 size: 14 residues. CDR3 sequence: CASSLGVGGEGYTF. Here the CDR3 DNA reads TGTGCCAGCAGCTTAGGTGTAGGCGGCGAGGGCTACACCTTC.

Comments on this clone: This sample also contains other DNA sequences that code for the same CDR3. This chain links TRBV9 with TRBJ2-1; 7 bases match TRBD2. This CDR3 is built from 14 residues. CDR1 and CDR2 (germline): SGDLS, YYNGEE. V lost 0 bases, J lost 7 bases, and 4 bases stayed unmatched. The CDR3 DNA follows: TGTGCCAGCAGCGTAGGTAGTAGCGGGAATGAGCAGTTCTTC. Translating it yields CASSVGSSGNEQFF.

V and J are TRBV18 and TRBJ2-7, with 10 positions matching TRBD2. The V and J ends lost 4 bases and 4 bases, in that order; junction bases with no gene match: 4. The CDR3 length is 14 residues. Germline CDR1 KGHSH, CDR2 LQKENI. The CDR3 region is CASSLGLAPYEQYF. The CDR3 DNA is TGTGCCAGCTCACTGGGACTAGCGCCATACGAGCAGTACTTC.

For the CDR3, the DNA is TGTGCCAGCAGGGCGACAGGGGACCCTAGGGAGCAGTACTTC. It specifies CASRATGDPREQYF. This chain connects TRBV6-5 to TRBJ2-5, with 8 bases aligning to TRBD1. Per germline, CDR1 MNHEY and CDR2 SVGAGI. The CDR3 has 14 amino acids. V lost 6 bases and J lost 11; bases outside the gene matches: 14.

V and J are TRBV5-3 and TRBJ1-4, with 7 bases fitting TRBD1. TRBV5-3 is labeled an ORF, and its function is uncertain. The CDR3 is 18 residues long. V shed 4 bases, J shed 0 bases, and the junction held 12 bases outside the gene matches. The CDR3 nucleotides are TGTGCCAGAAGCCTCTCCCATGGACAGGCGGCAACTAATGAAAAACTGTTTTTT. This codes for CARSLSHGQAATNEKLFF.

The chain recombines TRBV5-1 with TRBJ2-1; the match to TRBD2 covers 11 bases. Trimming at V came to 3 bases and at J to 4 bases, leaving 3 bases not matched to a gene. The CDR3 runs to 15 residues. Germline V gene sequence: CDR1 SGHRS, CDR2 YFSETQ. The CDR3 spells CASSWGLAAYNEQFF. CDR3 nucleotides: TGCGCCAGCAGCTGGGGACTAGCGGCATACAATGAGCAGTTCTTC.

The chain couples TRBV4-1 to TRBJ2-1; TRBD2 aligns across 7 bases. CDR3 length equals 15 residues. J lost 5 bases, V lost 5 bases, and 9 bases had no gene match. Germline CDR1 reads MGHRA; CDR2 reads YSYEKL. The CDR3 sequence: CASSEGLVRNNEQFF. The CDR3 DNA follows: TGCGCCAGCAGCGAAGGACTAGTAAGGAACAATGAGCAGTTCTTC.

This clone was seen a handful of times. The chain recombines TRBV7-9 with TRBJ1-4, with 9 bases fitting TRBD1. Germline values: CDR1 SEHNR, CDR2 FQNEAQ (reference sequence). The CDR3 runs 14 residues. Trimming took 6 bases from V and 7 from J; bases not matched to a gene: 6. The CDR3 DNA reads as TGTGCCAGCAGTTTGGGACAGGGTCCTGAAAAACTGTTTTTT. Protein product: CASSLGQGPEKLFF.

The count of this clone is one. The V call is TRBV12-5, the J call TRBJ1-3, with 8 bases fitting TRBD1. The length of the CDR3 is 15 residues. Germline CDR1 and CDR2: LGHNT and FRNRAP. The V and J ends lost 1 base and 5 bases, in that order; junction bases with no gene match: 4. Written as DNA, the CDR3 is TGTGCTAGTGGTTTGGCGGACAGGGAGCGAAACACCATATATTTT. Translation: CASGLADRERNTIYF.

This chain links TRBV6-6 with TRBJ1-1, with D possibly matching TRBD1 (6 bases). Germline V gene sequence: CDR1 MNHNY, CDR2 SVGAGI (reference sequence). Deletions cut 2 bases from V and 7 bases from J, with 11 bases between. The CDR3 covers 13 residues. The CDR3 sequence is CASSYTDRLEAFF. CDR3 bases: TGTGCCAGCAGTTACACCGACAGGCTTGAAGCTTTCTTT.

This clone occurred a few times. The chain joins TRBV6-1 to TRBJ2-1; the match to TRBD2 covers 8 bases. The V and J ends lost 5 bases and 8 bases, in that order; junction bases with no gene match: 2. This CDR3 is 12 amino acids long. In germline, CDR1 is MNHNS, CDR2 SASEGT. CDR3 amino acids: CASSFSGDEQFF. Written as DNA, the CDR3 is TGTGCCAGCAGTTTTAGCGGGGATGAGCAGTTCTTC.

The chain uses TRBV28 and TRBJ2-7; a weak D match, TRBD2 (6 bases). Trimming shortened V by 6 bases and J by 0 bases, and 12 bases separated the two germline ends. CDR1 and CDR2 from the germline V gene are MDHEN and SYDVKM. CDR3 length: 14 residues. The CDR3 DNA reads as TGTGCCAGCAGGCCGTCCGGGAGCTCCTACGAGCAGTACTTC. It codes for CASRPSGSSYEQYF.

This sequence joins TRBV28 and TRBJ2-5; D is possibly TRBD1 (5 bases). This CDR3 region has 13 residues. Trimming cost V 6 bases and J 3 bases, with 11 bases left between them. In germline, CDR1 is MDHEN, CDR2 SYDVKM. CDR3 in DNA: TGTGCCAGCAGGTCGACAGAAAAAGAGACCCAGTACTTC. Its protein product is CASRSTEKETQYF.

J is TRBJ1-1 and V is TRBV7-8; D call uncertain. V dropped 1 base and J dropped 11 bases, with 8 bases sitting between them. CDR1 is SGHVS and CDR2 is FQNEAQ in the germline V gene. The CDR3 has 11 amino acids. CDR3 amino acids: CASSLGLEAFF. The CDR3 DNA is TGTGCCAGCAGCTTAGGGTTGGAGGCTTTCTTT.

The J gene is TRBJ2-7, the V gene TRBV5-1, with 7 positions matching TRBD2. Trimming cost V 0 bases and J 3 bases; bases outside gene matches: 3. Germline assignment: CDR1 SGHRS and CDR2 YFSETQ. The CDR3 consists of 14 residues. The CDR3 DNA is TGCGCCAGCAGCTTGGGGACTAGGAACTACGAGCAGTACTTC. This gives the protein CASSLGTRNYEQYF.

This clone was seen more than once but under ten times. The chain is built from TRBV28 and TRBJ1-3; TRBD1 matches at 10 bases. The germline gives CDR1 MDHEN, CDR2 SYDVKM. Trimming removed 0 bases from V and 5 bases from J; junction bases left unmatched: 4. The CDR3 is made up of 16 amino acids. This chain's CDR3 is CASSLWGQGQRNTIYF. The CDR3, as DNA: TGTGCCAGCAGTTTATGGGGACAGGGGCAAAGAAACACCATATATTTT.

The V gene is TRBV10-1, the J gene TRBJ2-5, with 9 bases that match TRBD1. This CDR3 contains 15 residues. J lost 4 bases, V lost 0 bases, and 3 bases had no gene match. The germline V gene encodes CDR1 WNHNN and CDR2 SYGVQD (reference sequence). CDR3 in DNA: TGCGCCAGCAGTGAGTCGACAGGGGGTCGAGAGACCCAGTACTTC. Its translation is CASSESTGGRETQYF.

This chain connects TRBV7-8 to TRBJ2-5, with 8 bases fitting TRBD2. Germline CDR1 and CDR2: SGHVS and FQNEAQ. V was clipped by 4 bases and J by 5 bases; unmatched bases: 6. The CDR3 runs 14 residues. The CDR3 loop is CASSSGLAGETQYF. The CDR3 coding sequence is TGTGCCAGCAGCTCCGGACTAGCCGGTGAGACCCAGTACTTC. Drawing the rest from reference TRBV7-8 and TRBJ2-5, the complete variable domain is GAGVSQSPRYKVAKRGQDVALRCDPISGHVSLFWYQQALGQGPEFLTYFQNEAQLDKSGLPSDRFFAERPEGSVSTLKIQRTQQEDSAVYLCASSSGLAGETQYFGPGTRLLVL.

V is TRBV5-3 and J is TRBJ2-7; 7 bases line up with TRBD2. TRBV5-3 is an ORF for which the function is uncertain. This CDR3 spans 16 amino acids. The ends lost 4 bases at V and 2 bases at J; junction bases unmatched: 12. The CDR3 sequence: CARSTHCGRSPYEQYF. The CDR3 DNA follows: TGTGCCAGAAGCACCCATTGCGGGAGAAGCCCCTACGAGCAGTACTTC.

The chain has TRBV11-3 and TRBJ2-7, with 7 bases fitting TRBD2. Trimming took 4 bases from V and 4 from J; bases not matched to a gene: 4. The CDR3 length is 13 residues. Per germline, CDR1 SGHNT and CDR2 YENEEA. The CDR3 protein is CASSSTSAYEQYF. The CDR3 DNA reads TGTGCCAGCAGCTCTACTAGCGCTTACGAGCAGTACTTC.

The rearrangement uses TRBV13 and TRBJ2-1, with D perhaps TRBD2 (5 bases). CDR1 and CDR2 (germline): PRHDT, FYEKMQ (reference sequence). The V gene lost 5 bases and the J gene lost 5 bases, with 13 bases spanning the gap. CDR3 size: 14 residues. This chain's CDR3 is CASSRLRTDNEQFF. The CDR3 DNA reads TGTGCCAGCAGCCGACTAAGGACCGACAATGAGCAGTTCTTC.

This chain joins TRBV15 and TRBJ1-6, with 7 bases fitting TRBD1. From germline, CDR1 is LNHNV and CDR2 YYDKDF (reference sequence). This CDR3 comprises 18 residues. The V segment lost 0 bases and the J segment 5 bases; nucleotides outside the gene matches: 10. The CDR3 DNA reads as TGTGCCACCAGCAGAGATCCCAATACAGGGGTAAATAATTCACCCCTCCACTTT. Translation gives CATSRDPNTGVNNSPLHF.